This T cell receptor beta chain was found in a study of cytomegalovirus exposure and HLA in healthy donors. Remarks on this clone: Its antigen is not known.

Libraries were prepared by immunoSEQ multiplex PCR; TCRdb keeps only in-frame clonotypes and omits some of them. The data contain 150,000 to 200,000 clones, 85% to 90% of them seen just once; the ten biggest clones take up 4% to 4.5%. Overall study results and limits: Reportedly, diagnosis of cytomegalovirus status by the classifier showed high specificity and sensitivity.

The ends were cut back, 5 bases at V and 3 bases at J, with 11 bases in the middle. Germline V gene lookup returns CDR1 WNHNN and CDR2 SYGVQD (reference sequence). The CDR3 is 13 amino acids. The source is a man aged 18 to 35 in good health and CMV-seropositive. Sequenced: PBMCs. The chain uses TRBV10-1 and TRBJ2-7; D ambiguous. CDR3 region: CASSITGGYEQYF. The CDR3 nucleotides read TGCGCCAGCAGTATTACGGGTGGCTACGAGCAGTACTTC.